This T cell receptor (beta chain) was retrieved from a study of CD8+ T cells in alopecia areata. Isolated RNA was reverse transcribed into cDNA used as the sequencing template. The protocol was immunoSEQ multiplex PCR, while the TCRdb copy is restricted to in-frame clones and leaves out a portion. The sample lists about 150,000 clones, more than 45% seen once, with 6% to 7% in the top ten. V shed 7 bases and J 3 bases; nucleotides not matched to a gene: 17. The CDR3 length is 18 residues. The V gene's germline CDR1 is MDHEN and CDR2 SYDVKM. Points from the study as a whole: Resident alphabeta T cells of normal skin are also sequenced in scalp samples. Mice showed clearer TCR sharing than patients did, a gap that was possibly HLA-related.

Punch biopsies of lesional scalp, plus peripheral blood, were taken from alopecia areata patients. Comments on this clone: The antigen remains undetermined.

Material: CD4+ T cells sorted from blood. The rearrangement joins TRBV28 to TRBJ2-7, with TRBD2 identical over 11 bases. This TCR came from a human donor with alopecia areata. The CDR3 DNA sequence: TGTGCCAGCATCCAGGGAGGTACTAGCGGGAGAACCGACTACGAGCAGTACTTC. This sequence encodes CASIQGGTSGRTDYEQYF.